This T cell receptor (beta chain) was obtained from a study of T-cell memory formation after mild COVID-19. Study outcomes and limitations: For second-wave clones that peaked at day 37, SARS-CoV-2 specificity went unverified. CD4+ contracting clones were found mainly in CM and EM, and CD8+ ones in EMRA.

Comments on this clonotype: Its antigen is unknown.

TCRdb re-called the 5' RACE reads with MiXCR, one entry per CDR3 protein. The repertoire includes some 440,000 distinct CDR3 sequences, 20% to 30% of them detected once, and under 15% sits in the top ten. CDR1 is SEHNR, CDR2 FQNEAQ, per germline (reference sequence). V was clipped by 4 bases and J by 5 bases; unmatched bases: 6. CDR3 length: 14 amino acids. This TCR came from an adult woman who had mild COVID-19 (a few samples of this study predate the infection). Cell type and time point are not known. The gene calls are TRBV7-9 and TRBJ2-3; 7 bases agree with TRBD2. Source material: PBMCs or a T cell subset sorted from them (not recorded which). The CDR3 spells CASSSGLFGDTQYF. In DNA form, the CDR3 reads TGTGCCAGCAGCTCGGGACTATTCGGAGATACGCAGTATTTT.